The 6 T cell receptor beta chains below were found in one sample sequenced in a study of blood T cells in healthy people across ages. Primed by a sample-barcoded 5' primer and a J-beta primer mix, a second PCR proceeded for about 6 to 11 cycles. TCRdb re-analysed the 5' RACE reads in MiXCR, keeping a single row per CDR3 protein. The sample consists of around 2 million distinct CDR3 sequences, about two fifths of them appearing once. Material: blood. The receptors were sampled from a human donor in good health.

Ten or more counts support this clonotype. This rearrangement joins TRBV7-3 to TRBJ2-5; weak D call: TRBD2 (5 bases). From germline, CDR1 is SGHTA and CDR2 FQGTGA. This CDR3 spans 13 amino acids. Trimming shortened V by 5 bases and J by 3 bases, and 10 bases separated the two germline ends. The CDR3 sequence: CASSQTSEETQYF. In DNA, the CDR3 is TGTGCCAGCAGCCAAACTAGTGAAGAGACCCAGTACTTC.

CDR3 DNA sequence: TGCAGCGTTAATAGCGGGGTGGAGACCCAGTACTTC. This gives the protein CSVNSGVETQYF. This chain joins TRBV29-1 and TRBJ2-4; 8 bases are shared with TRBD2. TRBJ2-5 explains the end of the DNA better; the J call may be wrong. Germline lookup yields CDR1 SQVTM and CDR2 ANQGSEA. The CDR3 consists of 12 residues.

Concerning this clonotype: A clone one base away is much larger, so this may be a read error. The chain has TRBV5-1 and TRBJ2-6, with a weak D call TRBD1 (5 bases). Germline V gene lookup returns CDR1 SGHRS and CDR2 YFSETQ. The CDR3 is made up of 18 amino acids. CDR3 DNA: TGCGCCAGCAACTTGAGTCAACAGGCCGGCTCTGGGGCCAACGTCCTGACTTTC. Its translation is CASNLSQQAGSGANVLTF. The whole variable domain, filled in from reference TRBV5-1 and TRBJ2-6, reads KAGVTQTPRYLIKTRGQQVTLSCSPISGHRSVSWYQQTPGQGLQFLFEYFSETQRNKGNFPGRFSGRQFSNSRSEMNVSTLELGDSALYLCASNLSQQAGSGANVLTFGAGSRLTVL.

V and J are TRBV4-2 and TRBJ2-6, with 7 bases lining up with TRBD1. Germline V gives CDR1 LGHNA, CDR2 YNFKEQ. The CDR3 has 19 residues. The trim removed 2 bases at V and 4 bases at J, leaving 14 bases unmatched. In nucleotides, the CDR3 is TGTGCCAGCAGCCAAAGGGGGCAGGGACGGGCTGCGGGGGCCAACGTCCTGACTTTC. Its translation is CASSQRGQGRAAGANVLTF.

The V and J genes are TRBV29-1 and TRBJ1-2, with 8 positions matching TRBD1. The trim removed 2 bases at V and 7 bases at J, leaving 6 bases unmatched. The V gene's germline CDR1 is SQVTM and CDR2 ANQGSEA. CDR3 length equals 13 residues. The CDR3 loop reads CSVERQGTVGYTF. The CDR3 nucleotides are TGCAGCGTTGAAAGACAGGGGACTGTTGGCTACACCTTC.

With respect to this clonotype: Sequence at one end of the junction differs from germline and may be a read error. The V gene is TRBV7-2, the J gene TRBJ2-4; tentative D call: TRBD1 (5 bases). The assigned J gene may be wrong: the sequence end matches TRBJ2-7 better. CDR1 is SGHTA, CDR2 FQGNSA, per germline. The CDR3 runs to 15 residues. CDR3 DNA: TGCGCCAGCAGCTTAGACGGGCAGGGTTGGTACGAGCAGTACTTC. Residues: CASSLDGQGWYEQYF.